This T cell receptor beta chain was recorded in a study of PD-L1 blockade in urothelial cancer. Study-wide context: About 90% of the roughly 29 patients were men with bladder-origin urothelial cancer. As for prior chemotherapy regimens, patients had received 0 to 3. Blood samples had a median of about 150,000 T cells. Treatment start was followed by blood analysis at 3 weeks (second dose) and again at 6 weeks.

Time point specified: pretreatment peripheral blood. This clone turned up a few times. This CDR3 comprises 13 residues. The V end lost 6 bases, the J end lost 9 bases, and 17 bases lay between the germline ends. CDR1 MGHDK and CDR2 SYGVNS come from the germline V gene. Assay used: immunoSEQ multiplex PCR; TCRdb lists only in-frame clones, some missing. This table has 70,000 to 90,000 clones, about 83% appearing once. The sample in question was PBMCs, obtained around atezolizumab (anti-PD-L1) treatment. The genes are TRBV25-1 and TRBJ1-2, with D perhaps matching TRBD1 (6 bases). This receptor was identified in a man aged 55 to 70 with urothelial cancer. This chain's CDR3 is CASSRGSGVSYTF. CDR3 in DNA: TGTGCCAGCAGCAGAGGATCAGGGGTGAGCTACACCTTC.